This is a list of T cell receptor beta chains from one sample in a study of blood T cell repertoires in COVID-19. Profiled with immunoSEQ multiplex PCR; TCRdb holds only in-frame clones, not every one. The sample has some 260,000 clones; 86% are singletons. Sequenced sample: PBMCs or T cells enriched from blood (not recorded which). The receptors shown here come from a man aged 40-49 years who had recovered from COVID-19. The CDR3 runs from the conserved cysteine through the conserved F or W. A D gene is named only where the DNA matches it firmly. Some rows have no size entry. The others give once, few or many, or a class for an expanded clone.

V gene	D gene	clone size	J gene	CDR3 protein	CDR3 DNA
TRBV5-5	TRBD1	NA	TRBJ2-1	CASSDGQAYNEQFF	TGTGCCAGCAGCGATGGACAGGCCTACAATGAGCAGTTCTTC
TRBV5-1	NA	NA	TRBJ1-3	CASSLVGAFSGNTIYF	TGCGCCAGCAGCTTGGTAGGGGCCTTCTCTGGAAACACCATATATTTT
TRBV13	TRBD1	NA	TRBJ2-3	CASSGQGDTDTQYF	TGTGCCAGCAGCGGACAGGGGGACACAGATACGCAGTATTTT
TRBV19	NA	NA	TRBJ1-2	CASSSGELRGYTF	TGTGCCAGTAGTTCGGGGGAGTTGAGGGGCTACACCTTC
TRBV6-2/TRBV6-3	TRBD1	NA	TRBJ1-5	CASSLTGGASQPQHF	TGTGCCAGCAGTTTGACAGGGGGCGCGTCCCAGCCCCAGCATTTT
TRBV6-4	NA	NA	TRBJ1-2	CASSERQIDYGYTF	TGTGCCAGCAGCGAGAGACAAATTGACTATGGCTACACCTTC
TRBV24-1	TRBD1	NA	TRBJ1-2	CATSGPERTGYNGYTF	TGTGCCACCAGTGGCCCGGAGAGGACAGGGTATAATGGCTACACCTTC
TRBV19	TRBD1	NA	TRBJ1-5	CASSNRWTGFNQPQHF	TGTGCCAGTAGTAACAGATGGACAGGTTTCAATCAGCCCCAGCATTTT
TRBV29-1	NA	NA	TRBJ2-5	CSVEGQGGGETQYF	TGCAGCGTTGAAGGGCAGGGAGGCGGCGAGACCCAGTACTTC
TRBV19	NA	NA	TRBJ2-2	CASTSAGRNGELFF	TGTGCCAGCACTTCCGCCGGGAGAAACGGGGAGCTGTTTTTT
TRBV7-2	TRBD2	NA	TRBJ2-7	CASSLYPSGTYEQYF	TGTGCCAGCAGCTTATATCCTAGCGGGACCTACGAGCAGTACTTC
TRBV30	NA	NA	TRBJ1-4	CAWSLPGEKLFF	TGTGCCTGGAGTCTTCCAGGGGAAAAACTGTTTTTT
TRBV30	NA	NA	TRBJ1-3	CAWSVTGGRSSGNTIYF	TGTGCCTGGAGTGTAACGGGGGGCAGGAGCTCTGGAAACACCATATATTTT
TRBV4-3	NA	NA	TRBJ1-2	CASSQENTLGYTF	TGCGCCAGCAGCCAAGAGAACACCTTGGGCTACACCTTC
TRBV7-2	NA	NA	TRBJ2-1	CASRVRRHNEQFF	TGTGCCAGCAGGGTTAGGAGGCACAATGAGCAGTTCTTC
TRBV30	NA	NA	TRBJ2-3	CAYGWGLSTDTQYF	TGTGCCTATGGGTGGGGACTGAGCACAGATACGCAGTATTTT
TRBV9	TRBD1	NA	TRBJ2-7	CASSADTQGAWQYF	TGTGCCAGCAGCGCAGACACCCAGGGGGCATGGCAGTACTTC
TRBV7-2	NA	NA	TRBJ2-3	CASSLQQGTDTQYF	TGTGCCAGCAGCTTACAGCAGGGCACAGATACGCAGTATTTT
TRBV5-4	TRBD2	NA	TRBJ2-7	CASSLGLAGGQIF	TGTGCCAGCAGCTTGGGGCTAGCGGGAGGTCAGATTTTC
TRBV18	NA	NA	TRBJ2-3	CASSPPAWAGGTDTQYF	TGTGCCAGCTCACCACCGGCCTGGGCAGGGGGCACAGATACGCAGTATTTT
TRBV19	NA	NA	TRBJ2-1	CASSTLGGVNNEQFF	TGTGCCAGTAGTACTTTAGGGGGGGTAAACAATGAGCAGTTCTTC
TRBV13	NA	NA	TRBJ2-4	CASSKTQVAKNIQYF	TGTGCCAGCAGCAAAACACAGGTAGCCAAAAACATTCAGTACTTC
TRBV5-1	TRBD2	NA	TRBJ2-1	CASSLVASGNINEQFF	TGCGCCAGCAGCTTGGTCGCTAGCGGGAACATCAATGAGCAGTTCTTC
TRBV2	TRBD1	NA	TRBJ2-7	CASTTHRGLWYEQYF	TGTGCCAGTACCACCCACAGGGGGCTTTGGTACGAGCAGTACTTC
TRBV6-1	TRBD2	many	TRBJ2-5	CASSERGLAATQYF	TGTGCCAGCAGTGAGAGGGGACTAGCGGCGACCCAGTACTTC
TRBV7-6	NA	NA	TRBJ1-6	CASSPRRGDSPLHF	TGTGCCAGCAGCCCCCGCAGGGGCGATTCACCCCTCCACTTT
TRBV24-1	NA	NA	TRBJ1-1	CATSIRDKVDTEAFF	TGTGCCACCAGTATTAGGGACAAGGTTGACACTGAAGCTTTCTTT
TRBV2	TRBD1	NA	TRBJ2-5	CASSGDRGRETQYF	TGTGCCAGCAGTGGGGACAGGGGGAGAGAGACCCAGTACTTC
TRBV6-2/TRBV6-3	TRBD1	NA	TRBJ2-1	CASSYGTGFLSSYNEQFF	TGTGCCAGCAGTTACGGGACAGGTTTTTTGAGCTCCTACAATGAGCAGTTCTTC
TRBV9	NA	NA	TRBJ1-3	CASSPSSGNTIYF	TGTGCCAGCAGCCCCAGCTCTGGAAACACCATATATTTT
TRBV3-1/TRBV3-2	NA	NA	TRBJ2-1	CASSQVNSYNEQFF	TGTGCCAGCAGCCAAGTTAACTCCTACAATGAGCAGTTCTTC
TRBV9	TRBD2	NA	TRBJ2-5	CASSALAGRQETQYF	TGTGCCAGCAGCGCACTAGCGGGAAGGCAAGAGACCCAGTACTTC
TRBV5-4	TRBD1	once	TRBJ1-6	CASSPGQRSSYNSPLHF	TGTGCCAGCAGCCCGGGACAGAGGAGCTCCTATAATTCACCCCTCCACTTT
TRBV6-5	TRBD2	NA	TRBJ2-3	CASSSLAPDTQYF	TGTGCCAGCAGTTCACTAGCGCCAGATACGCAGTATTTT
TRBV5-1	NA	NA	TRBJ2-5	CASSSKRDFQETQYF	TGCGCCAGCAGCTCTAAGAGGGACTTCCAAGAGACCCAGTACTTC
TRBV7-8	NA	many	TRBJ1-2	CASSLGAGPDYGYTF	TGTGCCAGCAGCTTAGGTGCGGGCCCGGACTATGGCTACACCTTC
TRBV5-5	TRBD2	NA	TRBJ2-3	CASSLLAGTDTQYF	TGTGCCAGCAGCTTGCTAGCGGGGACAGATACGCAGTATTTT
TRBV6-4	TRBD1	NA	TRBJ1-2	CASSVDRDGYGYTF	TGTGCCAGCAGCGTGGACAGGGATGGGTATGGCTACACCTTC
TRBV7-3	TRBD1	NA	TRBJ2-1	CASSQDRDNEQFF	TGTGCCAGCAGCCAAGACAGGGACAATGAGCAGTTCTTC
TRBV5-5	NA	NA	TRBJ1-2	CASSLRDTYGYTF	TGTGCCAGCAGCTTGAGGGACACCTATGGCTACACCTTC
TRBV5-1	NA	NA	TRBJ1-3	CASSWTSAGAGNTIYF	TGCGCCAGCAGCTGGACCAGTGCAGGGGCAGGAAACACCATATATTTT
TRBV7-9	NA	NA	TRBJ1-4	CASSFHDRINEKLFF	TGTGCCAGCAGCTTCCATGACAGGATTAATGAAAAACTGTTTTTT
TRBV25-1	NA	NA	TRBJ1-3	CASSERYSGNTIYF	TGTGCCAGCAGTGAACGGTACTCTGGAAACACCATATATTTT
TRBV6-5	NA	NA	TRBJ1-2	CASRASEAGGYTF	TGTGCCAGCAGGGCATCGGAAGCGGGGGGCTACACCTTC
TRBV4-1	TRBD2	NA	TRBJ2-1	CASSPTATSGRGGQFF	TGCGCCAGCAGCCCCACAGCGACTAGCGGGAGAGGGGGGCAGTTCTTC
TRBV4-2	NA	NA	TRBJ2-3	CASSQGVARRTDTQYF	TGTGCCAGCAGCCAAGGGGTAGCCAGGAGGACAGATACGCAGTATTTT
TRBV21-1	NA	NA	TRBJ2-7	CASSKSEEYF	TGTGCCAGCAGCAAAAGCGAGGAGTACTTC
TRBV4-1	NA	NA	TRBJ1-5	CASSVGTDNQPQHF	TGCGCCAGCAGCGTCGGGACTGACAATCAGCCCCAGCATTTT
TRBV29-1	NA	NA	TRBJ1-5	CSVGDRSNQPQHF	TGCAGCGTTGGTGACAGAAGCAATCAGCCCCAGCATTTT
TRBV11-3	NA	NA	TRBJ1-1	CASSSGGQNTEAFF	TGTGCCAGCAGCTCGGGGGGACAAAACACTGAAGCTTTCTTT
TRBV11-3	TRBD2	NA	TRBJ2-3	CASSTGLAGAWTDTQYF	TGTGCCAGCAGCACGGGACTAGCGGGAGCCTGGACAGATACGCAGTATTTT
TRBV7-9	NA	NA	TRBJ2-2	CASSPDRLTGELFF	TGTGCCAGCAGCCCCGATCGTCTAACCGGGGAGCTGTTTTTT
TRBV28	TRBD2	once	TRBJ2-7	CASSLVSTGLAYSSYEQYF	TGTGCCAGCAGTTTAGTGTCTACCGGACTAGCGTACAGCTCCTACGAGCAGTACTTC
TRBV6-5	NA	NA	TRBJ2-7	CASSIQGFDSYEQYF	TGTGCCAGCAGCATACAGGGATTTGACTCCTACGAGCAGTACTTC
TRBV28	TRBD1	NA	TRBJ1-6	CASRGTGWSPLHF	TGTGCCAGCAGGGGGACAGGCTGGTCACCCCTCCACTTT
TRBV5-6	NA	many	TRBJ2-7	CASSSPTGVYEQYF	TGTGCCAGCAGCTCTCCGACAGGAGTTTACGAGCAGTACTTC
TRBV12-3/TRBV12-4	NA	once	TRBJ1-6	CASSPLNSPLHF	TGTGCCAGCAGTCCCCTAAATTCACCCCTCCACTTT